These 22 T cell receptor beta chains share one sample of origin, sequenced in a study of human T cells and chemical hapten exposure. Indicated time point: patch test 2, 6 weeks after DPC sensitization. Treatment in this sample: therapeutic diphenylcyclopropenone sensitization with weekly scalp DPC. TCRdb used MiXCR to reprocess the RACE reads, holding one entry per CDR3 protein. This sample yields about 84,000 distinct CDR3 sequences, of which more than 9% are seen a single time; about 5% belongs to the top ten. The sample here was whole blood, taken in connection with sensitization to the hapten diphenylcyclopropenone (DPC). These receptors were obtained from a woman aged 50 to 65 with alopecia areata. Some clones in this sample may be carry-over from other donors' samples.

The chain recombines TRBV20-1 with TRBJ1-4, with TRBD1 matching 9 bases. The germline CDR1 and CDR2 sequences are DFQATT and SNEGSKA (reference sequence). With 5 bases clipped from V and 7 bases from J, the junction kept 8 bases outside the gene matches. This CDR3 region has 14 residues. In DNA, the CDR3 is TGCAGTGCTCCTTCGGACAGGGGCGGTGAAAAACTGTTTTTT. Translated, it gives CSAPSDRGGEKLFF.

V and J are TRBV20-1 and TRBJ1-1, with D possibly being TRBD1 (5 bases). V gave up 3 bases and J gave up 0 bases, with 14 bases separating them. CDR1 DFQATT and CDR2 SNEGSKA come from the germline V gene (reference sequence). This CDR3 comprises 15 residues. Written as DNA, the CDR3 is TGCAGTGCTAGTTCACACAGGTTCATGAACACTGAAGCTTTCTTT. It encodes CSASSHRFMNTEAFF.

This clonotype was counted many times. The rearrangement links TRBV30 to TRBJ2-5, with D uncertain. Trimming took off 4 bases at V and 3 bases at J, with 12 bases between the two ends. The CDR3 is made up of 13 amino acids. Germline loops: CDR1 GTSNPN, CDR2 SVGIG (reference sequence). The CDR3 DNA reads TGTGCCTGGACGGCGGAAACCAAAGAGACCCAGTACTTC. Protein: CAWTAETKETQYF.

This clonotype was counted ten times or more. CDR3 amino acids: CASSDRVPYEQYF. The CDR3 DNA is TGTGCCAGCAGCGACAGGGTTCCCTACGAGCAGTACTTC. The chain combines TRBV7-6 with TRBJ2-7; TRBD1 agrees at 7 bases. Germline V CDR1 and CDR2: SGHVS, FNYEAQ. The CDR3 is 13 residues long. The V segment lost 5 bases and the J segment 2 bases; nucleotides outside the gene matches: 3. The whole variable domain, filled in from reference TRBV7-6 and TRBJ2-7, reads GAGVSQSPRYKVTKRGQDVALRCDPISGHVSLYWYRQALGQGPEFLTYFNYEAQQDKSGLPNDRFSAERPEGSISTLTIQRTEQRDSAMYRCASSDRVPYEQYFGPGTRLTVT.

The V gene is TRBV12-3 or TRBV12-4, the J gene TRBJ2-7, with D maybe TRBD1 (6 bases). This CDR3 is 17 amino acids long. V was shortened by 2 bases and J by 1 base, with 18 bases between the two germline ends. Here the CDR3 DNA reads TGTGCCAGCAGTTTACGGGACAAGGCCTTAAATTCCTACGAGCAGTACTTC. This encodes CASSLRDKALNSYEQYF.

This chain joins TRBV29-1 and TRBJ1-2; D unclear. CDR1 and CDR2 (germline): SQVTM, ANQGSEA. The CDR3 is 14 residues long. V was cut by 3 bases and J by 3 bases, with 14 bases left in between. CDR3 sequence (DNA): TGCAGCGTTGAGTCCGGGATAGCTGACTATGGCTACACCTTC. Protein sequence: CSVESGIADYGYTF.

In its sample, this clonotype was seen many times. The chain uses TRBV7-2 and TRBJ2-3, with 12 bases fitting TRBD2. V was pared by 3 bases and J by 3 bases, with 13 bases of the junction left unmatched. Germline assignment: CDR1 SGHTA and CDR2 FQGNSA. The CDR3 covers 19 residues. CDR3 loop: CASSLKGRTTSGRTDTQYF. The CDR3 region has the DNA TGTGCCAGCAGCTTGAAGGGGAGGACTACTAGCGGGAGGACAGATACGCAGTATTTT.

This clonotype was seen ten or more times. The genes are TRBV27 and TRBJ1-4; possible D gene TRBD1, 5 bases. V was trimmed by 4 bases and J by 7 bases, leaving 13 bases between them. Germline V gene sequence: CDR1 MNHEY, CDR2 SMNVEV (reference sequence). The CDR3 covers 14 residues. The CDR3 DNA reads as TGTGCCAGCAGTTGGGGCCCACTGGGTGAAAAACTGTTTTTT. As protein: CASSWGPLGEKLFF.

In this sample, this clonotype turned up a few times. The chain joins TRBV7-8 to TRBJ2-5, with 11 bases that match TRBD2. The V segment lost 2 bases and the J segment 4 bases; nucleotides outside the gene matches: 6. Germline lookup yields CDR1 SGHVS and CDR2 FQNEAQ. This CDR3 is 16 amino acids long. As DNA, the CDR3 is TGTGCCAGCAGCTTACCTTCGACTAGCGGGGTAGAGACCCAGTACTTC. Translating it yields CASSLPSTSGVETQYF.

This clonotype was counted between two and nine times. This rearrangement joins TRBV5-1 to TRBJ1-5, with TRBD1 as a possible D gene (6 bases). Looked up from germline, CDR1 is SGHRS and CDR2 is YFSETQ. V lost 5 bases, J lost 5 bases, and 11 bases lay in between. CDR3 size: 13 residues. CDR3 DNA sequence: TGCGCCAGCAGTCGGACAGCGGATCAGCCCCAGCATTTT. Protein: CASSRTADQPQHF.

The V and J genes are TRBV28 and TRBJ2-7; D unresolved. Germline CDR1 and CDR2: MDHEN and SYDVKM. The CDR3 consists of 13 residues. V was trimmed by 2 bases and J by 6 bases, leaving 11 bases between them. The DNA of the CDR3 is TGTGCCAGCAGTTTAAGGAACCTCCCCGAGCAGTACTTC. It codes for CASSLRNLPEQYF.

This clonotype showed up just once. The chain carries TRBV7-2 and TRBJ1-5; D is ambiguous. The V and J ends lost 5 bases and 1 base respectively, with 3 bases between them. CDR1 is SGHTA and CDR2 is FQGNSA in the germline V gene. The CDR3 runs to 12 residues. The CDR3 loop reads CASSHSNQPQHF. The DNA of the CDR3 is TGTGCCAGCAGCCACAGCAATCAGCCCCAGCATTTT.

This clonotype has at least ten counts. The CDR3 loop reads CASSPIKGRRATEAFF. As DNA, the CDR3 is TGTGCCAGCTCACCAATAAAAGGACGGAGGGCCACTGAAGCTTTCTTT. J is TRBJ1-1 and V is TRBV18; D remains ambiguous. CDR3 length equals 16 residues. V was cut by 2 bases and J by 4 bases, with 17 bases left in between. Germline V gives CDR1 KGHSH, CDR2 LQKENI.

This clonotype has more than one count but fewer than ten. CDR3 sequence: CSAGPPGSEEADGYTF. CDR3 DNA sequence: TGCAGTGCTGGGCCTCCGGGATCCGAGGAGGCTGACGGCTACACCTTC. V is TRBV20-1 and J is TRBJ1-2; D is ambiguous. CDR3 length equals 16 residues. V shed 5 bases and J shed 8 bases, with 27 bases lying between them. Germline loops: CDR1 DFQATT, CDR2 SNEGSKA (reference sequence).

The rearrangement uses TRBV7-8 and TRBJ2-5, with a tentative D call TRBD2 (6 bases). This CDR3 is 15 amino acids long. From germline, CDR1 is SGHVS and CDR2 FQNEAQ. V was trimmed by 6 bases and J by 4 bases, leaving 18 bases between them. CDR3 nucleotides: TGTGCCAGCAGAACAAAGACTACTAGCACAGAGACCCAGTACTTC. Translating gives CASRTKTTSTETQYF.

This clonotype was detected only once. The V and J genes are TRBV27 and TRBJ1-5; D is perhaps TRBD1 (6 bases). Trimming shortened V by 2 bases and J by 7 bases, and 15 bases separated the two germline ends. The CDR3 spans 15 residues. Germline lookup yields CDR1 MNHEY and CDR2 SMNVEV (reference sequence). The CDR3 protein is CASSLISGGRQPQHF. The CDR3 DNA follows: TGTGCCAGCAGTTTAATATCCGGGGGCCGACAGCCCCAGCATTTT.

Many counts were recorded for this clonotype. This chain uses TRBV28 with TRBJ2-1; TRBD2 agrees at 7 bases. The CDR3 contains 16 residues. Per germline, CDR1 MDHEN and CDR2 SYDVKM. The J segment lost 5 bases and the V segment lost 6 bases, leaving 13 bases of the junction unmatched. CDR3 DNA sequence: TGTGCCAGCAGCGAAGAGGGACTACGAAAGAACAATGAGCAGTTCTTC. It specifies CASSEEGLRKNNEQFF.

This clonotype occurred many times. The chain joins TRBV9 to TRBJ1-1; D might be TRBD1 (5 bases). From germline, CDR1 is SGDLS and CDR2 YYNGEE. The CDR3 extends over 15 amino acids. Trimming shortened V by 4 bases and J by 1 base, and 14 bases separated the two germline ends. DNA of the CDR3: TGTGCCAGCAGCCTTACCCGGGGCCCGAACACTGAAGCTTTCTTT. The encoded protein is CASSLTRGPNTEAFF.

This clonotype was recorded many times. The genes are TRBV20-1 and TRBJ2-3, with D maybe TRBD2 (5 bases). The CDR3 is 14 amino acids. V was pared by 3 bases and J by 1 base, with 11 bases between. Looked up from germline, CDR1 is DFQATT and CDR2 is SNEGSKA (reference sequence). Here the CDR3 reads CSASGRRGTDTQYF. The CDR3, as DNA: TGCAGTGCTAGCGGACGGCGGGGCACAGATACGCAGTATTTT.

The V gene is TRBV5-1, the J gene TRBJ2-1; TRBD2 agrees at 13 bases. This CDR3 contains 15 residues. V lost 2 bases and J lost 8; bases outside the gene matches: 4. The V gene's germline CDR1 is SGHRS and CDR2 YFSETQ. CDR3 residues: CASSLTSGRADEQFF. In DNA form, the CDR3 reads TGCGCCAGCAGCTTAACTAGCGGGAGGGCTGATGAGCAGTTCTTC.

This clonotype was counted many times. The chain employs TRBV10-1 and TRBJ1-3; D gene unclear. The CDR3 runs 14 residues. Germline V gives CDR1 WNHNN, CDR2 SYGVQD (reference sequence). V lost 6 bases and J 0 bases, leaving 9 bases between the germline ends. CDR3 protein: CASSVFSSGNTIYF. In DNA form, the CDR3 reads TGCGCCAGCAGCGTTTTTAGCTCTGGAAACACCATATATTTT.

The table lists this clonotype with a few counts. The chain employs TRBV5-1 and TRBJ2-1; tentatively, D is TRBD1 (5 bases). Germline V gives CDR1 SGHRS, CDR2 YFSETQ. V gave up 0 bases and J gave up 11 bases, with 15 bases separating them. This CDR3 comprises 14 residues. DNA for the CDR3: TGCGCCAGCAGCTTGGGAGGAGTCAGGGATCAGCAGTTCTTC. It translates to CASSLGGVRDQQFF.